The rows below give T cell receptor beta chains drawn from one sample of a study of T-cell reconstitution after alpha-beta-depleted transplantation in children. TCRdb processed the PCR reads anew with MiXCR; each CDR3 protein has one entry. The sample carries around 680,000 distinct CDR3 sequences, approximately 17% recorded once. Sample: PBMCs from the stem cell graft donor, taken from the stem cell graft. The receptors stem from a human donor who donated a stem cell graft to a child with acute myeloid leukemia. Both conserved end residues are part of each CDR3. D genes are given only for firm matches. Size is omitted from some rows. Given values are once, few, many or a class for expanded clones.

clone size	D gene	V gene	J gene	CDR3 length	CDR3 DNA	CDR3 protein
many	.	TRBV29-1	TRBJ2-5	13	TGCAGCGTTGGGATGGCAGGGGAAGAGACCCAGTACTTC	CSVGMAGEETQYF
many	.	TRBV5-1	TRBJ1-1	15	TGCGCCAGCAGCCGTGGACGGAGGATGAACACTGAAGCTTTCTTT	CASSRGRRMNTEAFF
many	.	TRBV29-1	TRBJ1-1	12	TGCAGCGTTGAAGTGGTCAGTACTGAAGCTTTCTTT	CSVEVVSTEAFF
many	.	TRBV7-2	TRBJ2-3	14	TGTGCCAGCAGCTTAGCGGGGATTACAGATACGCAGTATTTT	CASSLAGITDTQYF
many	.	TRBV20-1	TRBJ1-2	13	TGCAGTGCTGATCCTCCCCGGGGGCGAGGCTACACCTTC	CSADPPRGRGYTF
many	TRBD2	TRBV20-1	TRBJ2-5	15	TGCAGTGCTGGGACTAGCGGGGCGGGGATAGAGACCCAGTACTTC	CSAGTSGAGIETQYF
.	.	TRBV7-9	TRBJ2-5	15	TGTGCCAGCAGCCGCGCGGTGTCGGGGGAAGAGACCCAGTACTTC	CASSRAVSGEETQYF
many	.	TRBV6-5	TRBJ2-1	11	TGTGCCAGCACCACGGGTAATGAGCAGTTCTTC	CASTTGNEQFF
many	TRBD1	TRBV7-3	TRBJ1-2	12	TGTGCCAGCAGCTCGACAGGGTCGGGCTACACCTTC	CASSSTGSGYTF
.	.	TRBV5-1	TRBJ1-4	15	TGCGCCAGCAGCTTGGGACCCCTAGGTGATGAAAAACTGTTTTTT	CASSLGPLGDEKLFF
many	.	TRBV20-1	TRBJ2-6	18	TGCAGTGCTAGACCTCCGGGACGGCGGCTCTCTGGGGCCAACGTCCTGACTTTC	CSARPPGRRLSGANVLTF
many	.	TRBV12-3/TRBV12-4	TRBJ1-3	14	TGTGCCAGCGGGGAGAGATCATCTGGAAACACCATATATTTT	CASGERSSGNTIYF
.	.	TRBV6-2/TRBV6-3	TRBJ2-5	11	TGTGCCAGCAGTTACTTTGAGACCCAGTACTTC	CASSYFETQYF
.	.	TRBV20-1	TRBJ1-4	12	TGCAGTGCTAGCGAAGGGAATGAAAAACTGTTTTTT	CSASEGNEKLFF
many	.	TRBV6-1	TRBJ1-1	15	TGTGCCAGCAGTGAAGGGCAGGGTTCTCTCACTGAAGCTTTCTTT	CASSEGQGSLTEAFF
few	TRBD2	TRBV4-3	TRBJ2-4	14	TGCGCCAGCAGCCAAGGGACGGGAGGTCACATTCAGTACTTC	CASSQGTGGHIQYF
.	TRBD1	TRBV12-3/TRBV12-4	TRBJ2-3	15	TGTGCCAGCACCGGGACAGGGGGCTGGACAGATACGCAGTATTTT	CASTGTGGWTDTQYF
few	.	TRBV12-3/TRBV12-4	TRBJ2-1	13	TGTGCCACCACCCCTGGGGTATACAATGAGCAGTTCTTC	CATTPGVYNEQFF
.	TRBD2	TRBV10-3	TRBJ2-5	13	TGTGCCATCAGTGCTAGCGGCCAAGAGACCCAGTACTTC	CAISASGQETQYF
few	.	TRBV18	TRBJ2-4	17	TGTGCCAGCTCACCGCGTGGACAGACCCTAGCCAAAAACATTCAGTACTTC	CASSPRGQTLAKNIQYF
few	.	TRBV5-1	TRBJ2-1	15	TGCGCCAGCAGACAAGGGGGGGGTTACCCCAATGAGCAGTTCTTC	CASRQGGGYPNEQFF
many	.	TRBV20-1	TRBJ2-7	14	TGCAGTGCCAGCTCATGGGGCGAAACTTACGAGCAGTACTTC	CSASSWGETYEQYF
many	.	TRBV10-3	TRBJ2-5	14	TGTGCCATCAGTAAGTCTCGAGACCAAGAGACCCAGTACTTC	CAISKSRDQETQYF
many	.	TRBV6-1	TRBJ1-6	13	TGTGCCGGTCGGAAGGGGCCAAATTCACCCCTCCACTTT	CAGRKGPNSPLHF
few	TRBD2	TRBV5-1	TRBJ2-5	15	TGCGCCAGCAGCTTTGGAGCGGGGGGTCAGGAGACCCAGTACTTC	CASSFGAGGQETQYF
few	.	TRBV12-3/TRBV12-4	TRBJ1-3	13	TGTGCCGGGGGTGAGACCTCTGGAAACACCATATATTTT	CAGGETSGNTIYF
many	.	TRBV20-1	TRBJ2-3	15	TGCAGTGCTGCTGGGGACGGCCCTATCGTGGATACGCAGTATTTT	CSAAGDGPIVDTQYF